The rows below give T cell receptor beta chains drawn from one sample of a study of tumor-infiltrating lymphocytes in primary liver carcinoma. TCRdb re-called the multiplex PCR reads through MiXCR, storing one row per CDR3 protein. There are approximately 300,000 distinct CDR3 sequences in the sample; 65% occur only once, and roughly 9% lies in the top ten. Specimen: peripheral blood. The origin of the receptors is a man in his forties with primary liver carcinoma and hepatitis B virus infection. Both conserved end residues are part of each CDR3. D genes are given only for firm matches. Part of the rows lack a size; the others show once, few, many or a class for expanded clones.

D gene | J gene | clone size | V gene | CDR3 protein | CDR3 DNA
TRBD1 | TRBJ2-7 | few | TRBV28 | CASKRQGVPSYEKYF | TGTGCCAGTAAGAGACAGGGAGTACCCTCCTACGAGAAGTACTTC
NA | TRBJ2-7 | NA | TRBV29-1 | CSVQSREGREQYF | TGTAGCGTTCAATCGAGGGAAGGGCGCGAGCAGTACTTC
NA | TRBJ2-7 | NA | TRBV7-9 | CASSPRLPPYEQYF | TGTGCCAGCAGCCCCCGACTCCCACCCTACGAGCAGTACTTC
TRBD1 | TRBJ2-7 | NA | TRBV7-9 | CASSPGTGRQYF | TGTGCCAGCAGCCCCGGGACAGGGAGACAGTACTTC
NA | TRBJ1-3 | many | TRBV12-3/TRBV12-4 | CASSPPGPSSGNTIYF | TGTGCCAGCAGTCCCCCAGGGCCCAGCTCTGGAAACACCATATATTTT
NA | TRBJ2-2 | NA | TRBV12-3/TRBV12-4 | CASSLSGGLTGELFF | TGTGCCAGCAGTTTATCGGGCGGGCTCACCGGGGAGCTGTTTTTT
TRBD2 | TRBJ2-1 | few | TRBV24-1 | CATSGAGAVDEQFF | TGTGCCACCAGCGGAGCGGGAGCGGTGGATGAGCAGTTCTTC
NA | TRBJ2-5 | NA | TRBV2 | CASSEDQSDQETQYF | TGTGCCAGCAGTGAAGATCAGTCAGATCAAGAGACCCAGTACTTC
NA | TRBJ2-7 | NA | TRBV30 | CACLAQVKSYEQYF | TGTGCCTGCCTCGCTCAGGTGAAGTCCTACGAGCAGTACTTC
NA | TRBJ2-2 | many | TRBV11-3 | CASSLAGGPSGELFF | TGTGCCAGCAGCTTGGCCGGAGGGCCTTCCGGGGAGCTGTTTTTT
TRBD2 | TRBJ2-1 | NA | TRBV6-5 | CAISYPQWGGSSYNEQFF | TGTGCCATCAGTTACCCCCAGTGGGGCGGGAGCTCCTACAATGAGCAGTTCTTC